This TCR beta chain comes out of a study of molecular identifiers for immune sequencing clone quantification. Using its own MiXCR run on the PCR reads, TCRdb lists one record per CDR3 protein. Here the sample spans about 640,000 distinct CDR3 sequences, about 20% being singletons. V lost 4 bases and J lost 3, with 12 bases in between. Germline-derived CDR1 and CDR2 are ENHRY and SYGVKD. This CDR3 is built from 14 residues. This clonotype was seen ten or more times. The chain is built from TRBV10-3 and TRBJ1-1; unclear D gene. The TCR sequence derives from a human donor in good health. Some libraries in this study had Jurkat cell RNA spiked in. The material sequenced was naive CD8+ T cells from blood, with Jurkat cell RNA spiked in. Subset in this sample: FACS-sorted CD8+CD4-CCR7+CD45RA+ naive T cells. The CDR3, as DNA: TGTGCCATCAGTGTGAGAAAGGAGGACACTGAAGCTTTCTTT. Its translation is CAISVRKEDTEAFF.